This T cell receptor (beta chain) comes out of a study of CD8+CD57+ T cells in acquired aplastic anemia (dated by TCRdb to the late 2010s). About the full investigation: Extracted DNA from sorted CD4+ and CD8+ cells averaged around 3.2 ug, ranging from roughly 0.17 to 30 ug. CD8+CD57+ expansion was defined as frequency above the mean frequency observed in healthy subjects.

Patients chosen for sequencing had shown expansion of CD8+CD57+ cells by flow cytometry. All patients had severe acquired aplastic anemia diagnosed by International Study of Aplastic Anemia and Agranulocytosis and Camitta criteria. No therapy had been received by the patients at the time of blood sampling. The study deep-sequenced TCR repertoires of sorted CD4+ and CD8+ blood T cells from severe aplastic anemia patients and healthy subjects. Patients were enrolled under clinicaltrials.gov protocols 00001620, 01623167, 00001397, 00071045, 00081523 and 00961064 in the USA. Ficoll-Paque density gradient centrifugation was used to isolate peripheral blood mononuclear cells. Before DNA extraction, CD4+ and CD8+ T cells were sorted with FACS or magnetic beads. A word on this clonotype: Its specific antigen is unknown. Base qualities are not recorded, but no much larger clone differs from it by a single base.

CDR1 and CDR2 are read off the germline V gene (reference sequence) as DFQATT and SNEGSKA. CDR3 length: 11 amino acids, cysteine to phenylalanine. The sequence is cut down to CDR3 DNA, 33 bases in frame from base 1. Germline trimming: 7 bases from V, 14 bases from J; junction bases outside gene matches: 4. Profiling of TCR beta VDJ combinations and CDR3 sequences used genomic DNA as the template. An Illumina HiSeq 2000 was used for TCR repertoire sequencing. As for the authors' bioinformatics: Repertoire assessment relied on Simpson's diversity index, CDR3 size and DJ length profiles, and TRBV/TRBJ rearrangement plots. Whichever DNA sequence was most abundant in the deep sequencing data was defined as the immunodominant clone. CDR3 amino acid sequences were checked for sharing across subjects and were also compared against the VDJdb database and published repertoires. TCRdb ran its own pipeline on the public reads, namely fastp trimming at Q25 and MiXCR clone calling, and kept in-frame beta chains. Rows merge per CDR3 protein into single entries with the most common DNA and genes. The V and J calls and clone size are TCRdb's, not the authors'. The sample profile shows 150,000 to 200,000 distinct CDR3 sequences; 40% to 60% of them were found once. 30% to 40% of the sample belongs to the ten largest clones.

General study outcomes and caveats: No significant difference in CD8+ Simpson's diversity was found between patients and healthy controls (P=0.060). Roughly 29 CD8+ CDR3 sequences were shared between patients and controls but appeared highly expressed in patients and within their immunodominant clones.

This receptor was identified in a human donor with aplastic anemia. Sequencing input: sorted CD4+, CD8+, or CD8+CD57+ T cells (not recorded which) from PBMCs. The rearranged segments are TRBV20-1 and TRBJ1-6; 11 bases in the middle match TRBD1. The encoded CDR3 is CSEWDRGSLHF. The base sequence is TGCAGTGAATGGGACAGGGGGTCCCTCCACTTT.